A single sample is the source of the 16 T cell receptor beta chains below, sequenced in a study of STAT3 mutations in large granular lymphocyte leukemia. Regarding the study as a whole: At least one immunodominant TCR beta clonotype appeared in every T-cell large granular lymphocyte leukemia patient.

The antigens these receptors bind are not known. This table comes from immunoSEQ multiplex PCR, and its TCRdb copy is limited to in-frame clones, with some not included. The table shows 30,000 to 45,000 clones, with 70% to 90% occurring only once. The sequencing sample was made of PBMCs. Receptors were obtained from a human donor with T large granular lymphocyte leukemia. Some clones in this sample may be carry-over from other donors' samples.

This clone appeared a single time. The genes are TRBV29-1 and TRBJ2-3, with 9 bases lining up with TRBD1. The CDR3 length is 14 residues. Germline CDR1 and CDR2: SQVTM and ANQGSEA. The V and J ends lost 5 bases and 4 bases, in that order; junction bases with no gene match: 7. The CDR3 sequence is CSVFTGGISDTQYF. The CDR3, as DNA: TGCAGCGTTTTTACAGGGGGCATCTCAGATACGCAGTATTTT.

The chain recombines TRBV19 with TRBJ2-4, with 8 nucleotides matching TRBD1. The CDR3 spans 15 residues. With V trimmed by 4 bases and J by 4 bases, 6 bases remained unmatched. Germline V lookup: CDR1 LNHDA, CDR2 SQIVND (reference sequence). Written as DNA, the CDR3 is TGTGCCAGTAGTAGGGCAGGGGGCGGGAAAAACATTCAGTACTTC. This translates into CASSRAGGGKNIQYF. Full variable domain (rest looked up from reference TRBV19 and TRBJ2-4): DGGITQSPKYLFRKEGQNVTLSCEQNLNHDAMYWYRQDPGQGLRLIYYSQIVNDFQKGDIAEGYSVSREKKESFPLTVTSAQKNPTAFYLCASSRAGGGKNIQYFGAGTRLSVL.

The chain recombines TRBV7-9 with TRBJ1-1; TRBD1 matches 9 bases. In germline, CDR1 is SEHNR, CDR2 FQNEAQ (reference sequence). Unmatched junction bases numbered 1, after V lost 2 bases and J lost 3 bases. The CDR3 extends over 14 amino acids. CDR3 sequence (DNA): TGTGCCAGCAGCTTAAGACAGGGGGACACTGAAGCTTTCTTT. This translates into CASSLRQGDTEAFF.

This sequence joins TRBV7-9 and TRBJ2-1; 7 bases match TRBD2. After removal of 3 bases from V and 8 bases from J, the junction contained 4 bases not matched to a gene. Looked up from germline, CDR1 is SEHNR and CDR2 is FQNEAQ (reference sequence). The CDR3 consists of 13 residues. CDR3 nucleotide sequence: TGTGCCAGCAGCTTGGGAGGGGCCCATGAGCAGTTCTTC. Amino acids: CASSLGGAHEQFF.

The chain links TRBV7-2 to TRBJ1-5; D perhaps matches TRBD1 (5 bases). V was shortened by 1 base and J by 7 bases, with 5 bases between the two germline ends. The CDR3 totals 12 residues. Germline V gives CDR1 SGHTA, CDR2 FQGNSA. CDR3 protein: CASSLGQQPQHF. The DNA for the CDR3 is TGTGCCAGCAGCTTAGGACAGCAGCCCCAGCATTTT.

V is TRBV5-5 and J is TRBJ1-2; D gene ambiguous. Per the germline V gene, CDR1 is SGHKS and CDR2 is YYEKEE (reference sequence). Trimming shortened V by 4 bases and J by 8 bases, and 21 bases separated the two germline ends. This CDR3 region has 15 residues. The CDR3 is CASSPLWEIMEGYTF. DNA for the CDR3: TGTGCCAGCAGCCCGCTGTGGGAGATTATGGAGGGCTACACCTTC.

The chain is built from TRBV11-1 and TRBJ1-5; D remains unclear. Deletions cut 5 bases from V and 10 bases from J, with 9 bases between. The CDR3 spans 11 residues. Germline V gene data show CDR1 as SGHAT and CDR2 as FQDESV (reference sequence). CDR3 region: CASSNILPQHF. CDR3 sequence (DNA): TGTGCCAGCAGCAACATTCTCCCCCAGCATTTT.

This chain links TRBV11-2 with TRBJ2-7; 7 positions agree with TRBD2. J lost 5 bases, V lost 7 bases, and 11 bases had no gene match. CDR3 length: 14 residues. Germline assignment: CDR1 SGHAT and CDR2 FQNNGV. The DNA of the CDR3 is TGTGCCAGCACCCTAAGTTGGGGGGGAGACGAGCAGTACTTC. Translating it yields CASTLSWGGDEQYF. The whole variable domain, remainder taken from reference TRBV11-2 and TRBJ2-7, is EAGVAQSPRYKIIEKRQSVAFWCNPISGHATLYWYQQILGQGPKLLIQFQNNGVVDDSQLPKDRFSAERLKGVDSTLKIQPAKLEDSAVYLCASTLSWGGDEQYFGPGTRLTVT.

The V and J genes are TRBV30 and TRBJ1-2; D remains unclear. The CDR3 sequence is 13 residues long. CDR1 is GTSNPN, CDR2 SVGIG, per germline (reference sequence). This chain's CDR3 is CAVLDGENYGYTF. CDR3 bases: TGTGCGGTCCTAGACGGGGAGAACTATGGCTACACCTTC.

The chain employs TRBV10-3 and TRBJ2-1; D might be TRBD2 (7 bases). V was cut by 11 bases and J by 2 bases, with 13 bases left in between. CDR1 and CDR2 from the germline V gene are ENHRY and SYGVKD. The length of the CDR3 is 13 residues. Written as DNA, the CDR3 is TGTGCCTTGCGGGGGCTACCCTACAATGAGCAGTTCTTC. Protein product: CALRGLPYNEQFF.

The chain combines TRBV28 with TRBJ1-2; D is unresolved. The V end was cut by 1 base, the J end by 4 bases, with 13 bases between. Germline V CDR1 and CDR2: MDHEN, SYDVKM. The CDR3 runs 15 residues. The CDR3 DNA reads TGTGCCAGCAGTTTATTACCAGGCTTCTTCTATGGCTACACCTTC. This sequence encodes CASSLLPGFFYGYTF.

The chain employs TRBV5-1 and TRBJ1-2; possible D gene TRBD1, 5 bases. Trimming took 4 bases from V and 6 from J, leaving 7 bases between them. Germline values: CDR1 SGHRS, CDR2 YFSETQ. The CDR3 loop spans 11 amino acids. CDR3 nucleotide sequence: TGCGCCAGCAGCCTGGGACATGGCTACACCTTC. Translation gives CASSLGHGYTF. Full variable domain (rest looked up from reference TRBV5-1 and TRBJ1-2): KAGVTQTPRYLIKTRGQQVTLSCSPISGHRSVSWYQQTPGQGLQFLFEYFSETQRNKGNFPGRFSGRQFSNSRSEMNVSTLELGDSALYLCASSLGHGYTFGSGTRLTVV.

The CDR3 coding sequence is TGTGCCACCTGGGGCGCCTATGGCTACACCTTC. Amino acid sequence: CATWGAYGYTF. The chain employs TRBV27 and TRBJ1-2, with D perhaps TRBD1 (5 bases). This CDR3 region has 11 residues. CDR1 and CDR2 (germline): MNHEY, SMNVEV (reference sequence). V lost 10 bases, J lost 4 bases, and 10 bases lay in between.

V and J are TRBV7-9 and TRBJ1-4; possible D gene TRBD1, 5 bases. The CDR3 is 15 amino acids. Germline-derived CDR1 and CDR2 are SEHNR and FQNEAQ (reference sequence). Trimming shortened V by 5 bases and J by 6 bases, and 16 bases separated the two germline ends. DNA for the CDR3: TGTGCCAGCAGCGTAACAGCGGGGCCGGATGAAAAACTGTTTTTT. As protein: CASSVTAGPDEKLFF. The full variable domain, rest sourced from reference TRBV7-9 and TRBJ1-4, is DTGVSQNPRHKITKRGQNVTFRCDPISEHNRLYWYRQTLGQGPEFLTYFQNEAQLEKSRLLSDRFSAERPKGSFSTLEIQRTEQGDSAMYLCASSVTAGPDEKLFFGSGTQLSVL.

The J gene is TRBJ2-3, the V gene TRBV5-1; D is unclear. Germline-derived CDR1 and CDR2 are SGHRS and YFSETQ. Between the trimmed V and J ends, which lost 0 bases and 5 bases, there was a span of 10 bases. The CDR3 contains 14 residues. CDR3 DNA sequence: TGCGCCAGCAGCTTGGCCCAGCCGGGAGATACGCAGTATTTT. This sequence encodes CASSLAQPGDTQYF. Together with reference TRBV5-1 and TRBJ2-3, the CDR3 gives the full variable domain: KAGVTQTPRYLIKTRGQQVTLSCSPISGHRSVSWYQQTPGQGLQFLFEYFSETQRNKGNFPGRFSGRQFSNSRSEMNVSTLELGDSALYLCASSLAQPGDTQYFGPGTRLTVL.

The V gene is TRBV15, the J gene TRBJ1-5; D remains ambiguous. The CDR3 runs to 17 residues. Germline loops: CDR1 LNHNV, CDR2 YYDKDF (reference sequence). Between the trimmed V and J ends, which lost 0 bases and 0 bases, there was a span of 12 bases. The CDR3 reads CATSRDRSVISNQPQHF. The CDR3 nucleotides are TGTGCCACCAGCAGAGATCGTTCGGTAATTAGCAATCAGCCCCAGCATTTT.